These 27 T cell receptor beta chains share one sample of origin, sequenced in a study of identical twins. Each CDR3 protein is one row after TCRdb ran MiXCR on the 5' RACE reads. The sample has hundreds of thousands of distinct CDR3 sequences, 6.1% seen once. Sequencing was done on a sample of naive T cells sorted from blood. These receptors came from a man in his late teens or twenties in good health.

This chain connects TRBV30 to TRBJ1-5; D remains unclear. Germline CDR1 is GTSNPN and CDR2 is SVGIG (reference sequence). The ends were cut back, 0 bases at V and 4 bases at J, with 16 bases in the middle. The CDR3 has 16 residues. CDR3 amino acids: CAWSVSEGLRNQPQHF. CDR3 nucleotide sequence: TGTGCCTGGAGTGTATCAGAAGGGTTGAGGAATCAGCCCCAGCATTTT.

This clonotype came up many times. This chain connects TRBV6-5 to TRBJ1-1, with D hard to call. Trimming pared 0 bases from V and 1 base from J, leaving 9 bases between. This CDR3 has 15 amino acids. The germline gives CDR1 MNHEY, CDR2 SVGAGI. CDR3 in amino acids: CASSYSSQGNTEAFF. DNA for the CDR3: TGTGCCAGCAGTTACTCCAGCCAAGGGAACACTGAAGCTTTCTTT.

This clonotype was found a few times. The rearrangement joins TRBV11-2 to TRBJ2-3, with 16 bases that match TRBD2. The ends lost 5 bases at V and 8 bases at J; junction bases unmatched: 13. The germline CDR1 and CDR2 sequences are SGHAT and FQNNGV. The CDR3 runs to 18 residues. The CDR3, as DNA: TGTGCCAGCAGCGGGACTAGCGGGAGGGAGCCAATTTTCGCTACGCAGTATTTT. It is translated as CASSGTSGREPIFATQYF.

This clonotype has a count of ten or more. The CDR3 nucleotides read TGTGCCAGTACCTCCGGGGGAGGTCCGAACTATGGCTACACCTTC. Its translation: CASTSGGGPNYGYTF. This sequence joins TRBV19 and TRBJ1-2; perhaps TRBD1 as D (5 bases). This CDR3 comprises 15 residues. Trimming took 7 bases from V and 2 from J, leaving 17 bases between them. Germline V lookup: CDR1 LNHDA, CDR2 SQIVND (reference sequence).

On this clonotype: Because it lacks the conserved phenylalanine or tryptophan at the end, this CDR3 is likely a read error. The rearrangement uses TRBV18 and TRBJ2-4; 7 nucleotides align to TRBD2. Germline trimming cut 6 bases from V and 0 bases from J; bases unmatched to any gene: 5. The CDR3 is 15 residues long. Germline V lookup: CDR1 KGHSH, CDR2 LQKENI. The CDR3 nucleotides are TGTGCCAGCTCCCCCGGGACTACAGCCAAAAACATTCAGTACTGC. It encodes CASSPGTTAKNIQYC.

This clonotype was seen a handful of times. The genes are TRBV29-1 and TRBJ2-1, with D possibly matching TRBD2 (5 bases). From germline, CDR1 is SQVTM and CDR2 ANQGSEA. Between the trimmed V and J ends, which lost 4 bases and 0 bases, there was a span of 10 bases. The CDR3 sequence is 14 residues long. CDR3 DNA sequence: TGCAGCGTTGCCCCTCTAGCCTCCTACAATGAGCAGTTCTTC. Its translation is CSVAPLASYNEQFF.

This clonotype was counted only a few times. The chain combines TRBV4-1 with TRBJ2-1, with D unresolved. The CDR3 spans 15 residues. Looked up from germline, CDR1 is MGHRA and CDR2 is YSYEKL. Trimming cost V 1 base and J 6 bases, with 13 bases left between them. As DNA, the CDR3 is TGCGCCAGCAGCCAAGTTGGGAACGCCCTCAATGAGCAGTTCTTC. As protein: CASSQVGNALNEQFF.

This clonotype was seen many times. The gene calls are TRBV12-3 or TRBV12-4 and TRBJ1-1; 9 bases agree with TRBD1. The CDR3 has 14 residues. V shed 5 bases, J shed 4 bases, and the junction held 5 bases outside the gene matches. CDR3 sequence reads: CASSPGTGSTEAFF. The CDR3 DNA reads TGTGCCAGCAGTCCCGGGACAGGGTCCACTGAAGCTTTCTTT.

This clonotype was counted a few times. CDR3 residues: CASSQDTWGSSYNEQFF. The CDR3 DNA sequence: TGTGCCAGCAGCCAAGATACTTGGGGGAGCTCCTACAATGAGCAGTTCTTC. This rearrangement joins TRBV3-1 to TRBJ2-1; D might be TRBD1 or TRBD2, each matching 5 bases. This CDR3 contains 17 residues. In germline, CDR1 is LGHDT, CDR2 YNNKEL (reference sequence). V gave up 0 bases and J gave up 0 bases, with 12 bases separating them.

In its sample, this clonotype was seen many times. The CDR3 DNA reads as TGTGCCAGCAGCTTAAGTGGAGCCCAGTACTTC. It specifies CASSLSGAQYF. The chain combines TRBV7-2 with TRBJ2-5, with D uncertain. In germline, CDR1 is SGHTA, CDR2 FQGNSA. Trimming took off 2 bases at V and 9 bases at J, with 7 bases between the two ends. The CDR3 loop spans 11 amino acids.

The table lists this clonotype with many counts. J is TRBJ2-7 and V is TRBV5-1; D gene ambiguous. Trimming stripped 0 bases from V and 0 bases from J, with 13 bases between. From germline, CDR1 is SGHRS and CDR2 YFSETQ. This CDR3 contains 16 residues. The CDR3 reads CASSLVWAAPSYEQYF. In nucleotides, the CDR3 is TGCGCCAGCAGCTTGGTTTGGGCGGCCCCCTCCTACGAGCAGTACTTC. Full variable domain (remainder filled in from reference TRBV5-1 and TRBJ2-7): KAGVTQTPRYLIKTRGQQVTLSCSPISGHRSVSWYQQTPGQGLQFLFEYFSETQRNKGNFPGRFSGRQFSNSRSEMNVSTLELGDSALYLCASSLVWAAPSYEQYFGPGTRLTVT.

Ten or more counts support this clonotype. The chain links TRBV12-3 or TRBV12-4 to TRBJ1-2, with D hard to call. The CDR3 spans 13 residues. The V gene lost 6 bases and the J gene lost 0 bases, with 8 bases spanning the gap. CDR3 in amino acids: CASRSGANYGYTF. DNA of the CDR3: TGTGCCAGCAGATCCGGAGCTAACTATGGCTACACCTTC.

This clonotype was counted only a few times. This chain links TRBV29-1 with TRBJ2-1; D remains ambiguous. Germline V gene sequence: CDR1 SQVTM, CDR2 ANQGSEA. The V end was cut by 5 bases, the J end by 7 bases, with 21 bases between. The CDR3 has 15 residues. CDR3 loop: CSVQYRQRHNNEQFF. The CDR3 DNA follows: TGCAGCGTTCAATATCGGCAGAGGCATAATAATGAGCAGTTCTTC.

This clonotype appeared many times. The rearrangement joins TRBV4-1 to TRBJ1-1; D is unresolved. The V and J ends lost 0 bases and 5 bases respectively, with 13 bases between them. The CDR3 runs to 15 residues. Germline CDR1 is MGHRA and CDR2 is YSYEKL. The CDR3 region is CASSQDGLPWTEAFF. In DNA, the CDR3 is TGCGCCAGCAGCCAAGATGGGCTGCCTTGGACTGAAGCTTTCTTT.

This clonotype was counted a few times. The chain carries TRBV3-1 and TRBJ1-5, with D hard to call. The length of the CDR3 is 15 residues. V was pared by 4 bases and J by 3 bases, with 13 bases between. Germline-derived CDR1 and CDR2 are LGHDT and YNNKEL (reference sequence). CDR3 loop: CASSPAGWDNQPQHF. The CDR3 bases are TGTGCCAGCAGCCCCGCGGGATGGGACAATCAGCCCCAGCATTTT.

This clonotype has a handful of counts. This chain uses TRBV20-1 with TRBJ2-1; TRBD2 matches at 15 bases. V gave up 4 bases and J gave up 3 bases; unmatched junction bases: 4. The CDR3 covers 16 residues. Looked up from germline, CDR1 is DFQATT and CDR2 is SNEGSKA (reference sequence). CDR3 nucleotide sequence: TGCAGTGCTACGGGACTAGCGGGAGGAAACTACAATGAGCAGTTCTTC. Its translation is CSATGLAGGNYNEQFF.

The chain combines TRBV11-1 with TRBJ2-2, with D perhaps matching TRBD1 or TRBD2 (6 bases each). Germline loops: CDR1 SGHAT, CDR2 FQDESV (reference sequence). With 5 bases removed from V and 0 bases from J, the gap between germline ends came to 16 bases. This CDR3 has 17 residues. Written as DNA, the CDR3 is TGTGCCAGCAGCGTACACCGGGGGCTGACGAACACCGGGGAGCTGTTTTTT. Its protein product is CASSVHRGLTNTGELFF.

This sequence joins TRBV7-3 and TRBJ2-3; D unclear. Per germline, CDR1 SGHTA and CDR2 FQGTGA. CDR3 length: 13 amino acids. Trimming took off 9 bases at V and 6 bases at J, with 16 bases between the two ends. The CDR3 sequence: CASRRTTRDTQYF. The CDR3 coding sequence is TGTGCCAGTCGCAGGACCACCAGGGATACGCAGTATTTT. The full variable domain, with the rest looked up from reference TRBV7-3 and TRBJ2-3, is GAGVSQTPSNKVTEKGKYVELRCDPISGHTALYWYRQSLGQGPEFLIYFQGTGAADDSGLPNDRFFAVRPEGSVSTLKIQRTERGDSAVYLCASRRTTRDTQYFGPGTRLTVL.

This clonotype turned up a few times. The gene calls are TRBV7-3 and TRBJ2-2; D might be TRBD2 (5 bases). V lost 2 bases and J 1 base, leaving 8 bases between the germline ends. The V gene's germline CDR1 is SGHTA and CDR2 FQGTGA. CDR3 size: 15 residues. The CDR3 region is CASSLRRENTGELFF. CDR3 sequence (DNA): TGTGCCAGCAGCTTACGACGGGAGAACACCGGGGAGCTGTTTTTT.

A few counts support this clonotype. The J gene is TRBJ2-2, the V gene TRBV29-1; 7 bases are shared with TRBD2. After removal of 5 bases from V and 5 bases from J, the junction contained 14 bases not matched to a gene. Germline-derived CDR1 and CDR2 are SQVTM and ANQGSEA. The CDR3 totals 16 residues. CDR3 residues: CSVKGTGGPRTGELFF. In DNA, the CDR3 is TGCAGCGTTAAAGGGACGGGGGGACCGCGAACCGGGGAGCTGTTTTTT.

The table lists this clonotype with many counts. The genes are TRBV7-9 and TRBJ2-1; D gene unclear. Germline loops: CDR1 SEHNR, CDR2 FQNEAQ (reference sequence). The CDR3 consists of 15 residues. V was pared by 3 bases and J by 10 bases, with 19 bases between. The CDR3 bases are TGTGCCAGCAGCTTGGGTAGAATCGTCTACGAGGAGCAGTTCTTC. Translating it yields CASSLGRIVYEEQFF.

There are many counts of this clonotype. DNA of the CDR3: TGTGCCAGCAGAAGCGCTTACGAGCAGTACTTC. Its protein is CASRSAYEQYF. This chain connects TRBV7-8 to TRBJ2-7; no definite D call. Germline CDR1 and CDR2: SGHVS and FQNEAQ. V lost 6 bases and J lost 4, with 7 bases in between. There are 11 residues in the CDR3.

The V call is TRBV6-2 or TRBV6-3, the J call TRBJ2-3; possible D gene TRBD1, 6 bases. V was clipped by 6 bases and J by 5 bases, with 12 bases between them. This CDR3 region has 13 residues. The germline gives CDR1 MNHEY, CDR2 SVGEGT. CDR3 residues: CASSGRQVDTQYF. The CDR3 DNA reads as TGTGCCAGCAGCGGGCGACAGGTAGATACGCAGTATTTT.

A few counts support this clonotype. V usage is TRBV5-1 and J usage is TRBJ1-1; no clear D gene. The V end lost 4 bases, the J end lost 1 base, and 8 bases lay between the germline ends. The CDR3 runs to 13 residues. The germline CDR1 and CDR2 sequences are SGHRS and YFSETQ. The CDR3 region has the DNA TGCGCCAGCAGCCTACATTGGAACACTGAAGCTTTCTTT. Its protein is CASSLHWNTEAFF. Supplemented by reference TRBV5-1 and TRBJ1-1, the full variable domain reads KAGVTQTPRYLIKTRGQQVTLSCSPISGHRSVSWYQQTPGQGLQFLFEYFSETQRNKGNFPGRFSGRQFSNSRSEMNVSTLELGDSALYLCASSLHWNTEAFFGQGTRLTVV.

This clonotype has at least ten counts. J is TRBJ2-1 and V is TRBV14; maybe TRBD1 (5 bases). Germline values: CDR1 SGHDN, CDR2 FVKESK. Trimming left V 0 bases short and J 3 bases short, with 15 bases between. This CDR3 region has 17 residues. CDR3 in DNA: TGTGCCAGCAGCCAAGAGGGGCCAGACCTCGGCTACAATGAGCAGTTCTTC. This codes for CASSQEGPDLGYNEQFF.

This clonotype showed up many times. The chain couples TRBV7-6 to TRBJ2-3; a weak D match, TRBD1 (6 bases). Trimming removed 7 bases from V and 0 bases from J, with 17 bases in between. CDR3 length: 16 residues. Germline V gene data show CDR1 as SGHVS and CDR2 as FNYEAQ. The CDR3 DNA reads TGTGCCAGCACCCTGGGACACCACAAAAGCACAGATACGCAGTATTTT. Residues: CASTLGHHKSTDTQYF.

This clonotype appeared a few times. CDR3 coding DNA: TGTGCCAGCTCAGATTCCTCTATTCGAGGCACAGATACGCAGTATTTT. It yields the protein CASSDSSIRGTDTQYF. The V and J genes are TRBV28 and TRBJ2-3; D gene uncertain. Germline V gives CDR1 MDHEN, CDR2 SYDVKM. The V end was cut by 8 bases, the J end by 1 base, with 19 bases between. The CDR3 totals 16 residues.